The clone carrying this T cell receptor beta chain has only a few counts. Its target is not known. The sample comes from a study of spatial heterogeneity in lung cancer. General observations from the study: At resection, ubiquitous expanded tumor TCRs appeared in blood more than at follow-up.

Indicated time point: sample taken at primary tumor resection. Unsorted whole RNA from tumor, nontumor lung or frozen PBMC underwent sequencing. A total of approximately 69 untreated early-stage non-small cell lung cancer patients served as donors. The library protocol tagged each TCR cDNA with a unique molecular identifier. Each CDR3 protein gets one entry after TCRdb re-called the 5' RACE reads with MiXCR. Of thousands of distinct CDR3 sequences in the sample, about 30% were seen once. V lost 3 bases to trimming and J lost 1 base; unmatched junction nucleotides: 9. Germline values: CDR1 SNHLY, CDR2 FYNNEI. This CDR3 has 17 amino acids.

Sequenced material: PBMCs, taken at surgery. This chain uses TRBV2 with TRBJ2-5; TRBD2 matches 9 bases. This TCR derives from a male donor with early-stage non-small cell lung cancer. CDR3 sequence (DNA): TGTGCCAGCAGTGATGGATGGGAGCGGGAGGTCCAAGAGACCCAGTACTTC. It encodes CASSDGWEREVQETQYF.